The clone carrying this T cell receptor beta chain was recorded only once. The antigen is unknown. Profiled with immunoSEQ multiplex PCR; TCRdb holds only in-frame clones, not every one. The sample contains some 120,000 clones, more than 85% of which appear only once. This entry is derived from a study of T cell responses to AZD1222 COVID-19 vaccine. Study as a whole: Pooled samples include second doses given at about 4 or 12 weeks. Study-level findings and limits: Unmutated variant regions are reportedly targeted by nearly half of spike-specific TCRs. There were mostly white British donors and more females than males, and clonal diversity was possibly underestimated. Sampling captured repertoires only after the peak T cell response.

CDR1 is LNHDA, CDR2 SQIVND, per germline (reference sequence). The CDR3 covers 11 residues. V was clipped by 10 bases and J by 3 bases, with 9 bases between them. The chain joins TRBV19 to TRBJ1-2; D is uncertain. The specimen comprised peripheral blood, sampled on day 0 of AZD1222 vaccination. This receptor was taken from an adult in good health. Here the CDR3 reads CATSTYYGYTF. The CDR3 DNA sequence: TGTGCCACCTCGACGTACTATGGCTACACCTTC.